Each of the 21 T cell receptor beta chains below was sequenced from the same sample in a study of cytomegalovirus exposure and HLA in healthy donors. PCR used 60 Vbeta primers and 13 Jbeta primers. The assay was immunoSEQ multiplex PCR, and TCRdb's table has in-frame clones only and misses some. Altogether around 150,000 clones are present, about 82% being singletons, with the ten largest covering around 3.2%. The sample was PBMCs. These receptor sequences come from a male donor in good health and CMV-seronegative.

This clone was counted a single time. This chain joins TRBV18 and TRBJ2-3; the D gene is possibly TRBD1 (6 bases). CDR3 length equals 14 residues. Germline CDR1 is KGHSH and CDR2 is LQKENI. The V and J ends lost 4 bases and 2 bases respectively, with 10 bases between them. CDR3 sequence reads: CASSLRGPTDTQYF. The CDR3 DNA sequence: TGTGCCAGCTCACTCAGGGGACCCACAGATACGCAGTATTTT.

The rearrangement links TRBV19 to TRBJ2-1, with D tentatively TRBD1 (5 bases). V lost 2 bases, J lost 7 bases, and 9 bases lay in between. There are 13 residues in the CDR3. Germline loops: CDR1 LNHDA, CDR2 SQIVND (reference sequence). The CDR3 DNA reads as TGTGCCAGTAGTATAAGTCCAGGGAATGAGCAGTTCTTC. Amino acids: CASSISPGNEQFF.

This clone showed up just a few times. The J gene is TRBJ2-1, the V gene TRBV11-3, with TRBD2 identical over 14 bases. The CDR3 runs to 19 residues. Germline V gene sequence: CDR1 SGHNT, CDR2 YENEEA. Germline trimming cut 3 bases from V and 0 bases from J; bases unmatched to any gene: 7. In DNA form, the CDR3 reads TGTGCCAGCAGCTTGGGGACTAGCGGGAGCCCGAGCTCCTACAATGAGCAGTTCTTC. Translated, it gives CASSLGTSGSPSSYNEQFF.

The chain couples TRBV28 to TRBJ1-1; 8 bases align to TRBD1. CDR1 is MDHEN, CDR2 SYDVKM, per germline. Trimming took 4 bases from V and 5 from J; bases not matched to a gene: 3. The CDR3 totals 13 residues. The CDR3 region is CASSWTGRTEAFF. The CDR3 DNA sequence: TGTGCCAGCAGTTGGACAGGGAGAACTGAAGCTTTCTTT.

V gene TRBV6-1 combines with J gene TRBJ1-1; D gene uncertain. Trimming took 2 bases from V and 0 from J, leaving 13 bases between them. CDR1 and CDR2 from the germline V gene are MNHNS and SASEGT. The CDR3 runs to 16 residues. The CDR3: CASSEYSRLLNTEAFF. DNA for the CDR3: TGTGCCAGCAGTGAATATTCACGGTTGTTGAACACTGAAGCTTTCTTT.

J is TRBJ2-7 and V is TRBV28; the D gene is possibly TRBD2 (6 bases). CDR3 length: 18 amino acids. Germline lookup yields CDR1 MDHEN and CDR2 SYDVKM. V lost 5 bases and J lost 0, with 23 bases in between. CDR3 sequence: CASSPSPGLGAISYEQYF. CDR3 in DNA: TGTGCCAGCAGTCCGTCCCCGGGACTTGGGGCGATCTCCTACGAGCAGTACTTC.

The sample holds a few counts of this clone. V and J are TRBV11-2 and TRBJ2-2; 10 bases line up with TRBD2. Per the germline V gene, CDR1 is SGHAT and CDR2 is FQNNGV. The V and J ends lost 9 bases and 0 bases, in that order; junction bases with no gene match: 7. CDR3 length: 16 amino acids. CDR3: CASLAGLAANTGELFF. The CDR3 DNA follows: TGTGCCAGTTTAGCTGGACTAGCGGCGAACACCGGGGAGCTGTTTTTT.

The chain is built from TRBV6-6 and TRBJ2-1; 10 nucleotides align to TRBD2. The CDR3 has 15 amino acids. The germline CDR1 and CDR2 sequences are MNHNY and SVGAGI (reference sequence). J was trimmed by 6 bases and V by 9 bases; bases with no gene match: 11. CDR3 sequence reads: CASRGEREGLNEQFF. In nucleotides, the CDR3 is TGTGCCAGTCGGGGGGAGCGGGAGGGCCTCAATGAGCAGTTCTTC.

The CDR3 DNA reads as TGTGCCAGCAGCTCCCCGGGGGAGCTGTTTTTT. This translates into CASSSPGELFF. The V and J genes are TRBV7-9 and TRBJ2-2, with D hard to call. In germline, CDR1 is SEHNR, CDR2 FQNEAQ (reference sequence). This CDR3 has 11 residues. V lost 4 bases to trimming and J lost 8 bases, with 5 bases between them.

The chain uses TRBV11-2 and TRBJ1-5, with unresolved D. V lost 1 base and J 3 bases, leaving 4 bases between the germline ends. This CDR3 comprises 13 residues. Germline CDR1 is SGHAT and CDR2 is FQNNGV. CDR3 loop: CASSLGYNQPQHF. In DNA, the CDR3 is TGTGCCAGCAGCTTAGGCTACAATCAGCCCCAGCATTTT. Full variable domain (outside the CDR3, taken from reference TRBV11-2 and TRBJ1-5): EAGVAQSPRYKIIEKRQSVAFWCNPISGHATLYWYQQILGQGPKLLIQFQNNGVVDDSQLPKDRFSAERLKGVDSTLKIQPAKLEDSAVYLCASSLGYNQPQHFGDGTRLSIL.

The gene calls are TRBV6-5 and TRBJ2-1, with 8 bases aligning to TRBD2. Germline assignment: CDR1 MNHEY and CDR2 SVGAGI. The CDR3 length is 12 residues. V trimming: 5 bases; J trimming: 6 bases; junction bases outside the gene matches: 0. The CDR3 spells CASSTSGNEQFF. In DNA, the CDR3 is TGTGCCAGCAGTACTAGCGGCAATGAGCAGTTCTTC.

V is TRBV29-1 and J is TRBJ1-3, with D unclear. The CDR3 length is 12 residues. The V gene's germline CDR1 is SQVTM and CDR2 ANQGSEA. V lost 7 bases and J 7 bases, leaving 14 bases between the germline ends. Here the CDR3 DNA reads TGCAGCGCTGTCTTTGGAGGGAACACCATATATTTT. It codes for CSAVFGGNTIYF.

The CDR3 is CASSSPTWGRGRHQPQHF. Here the CDR3 DNA reads TGTGCCAGCAGTTCACCGACGTGGGGCAGGGGGCGCCATCAGCCCCAGCATTTT. This chain connects TRBV28 to TRBJ1-5; 8 bases are a match to TRBD1. The CDR3 runs to 18 residues. V dropped 4 bases and J dropped 5; count of bases not matched to a gene: 16. Germline CDR1 reads MDHEN; CDR2 reads SYDVKM.

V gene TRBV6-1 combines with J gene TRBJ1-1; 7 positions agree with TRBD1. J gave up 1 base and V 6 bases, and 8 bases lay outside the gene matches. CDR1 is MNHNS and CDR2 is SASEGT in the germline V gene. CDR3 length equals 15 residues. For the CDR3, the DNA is TGTGCCAGCAGACCCGACAGGGAACCGAACACTGAAGCTTTCTTT. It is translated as CASRPDREPNTEAFF.

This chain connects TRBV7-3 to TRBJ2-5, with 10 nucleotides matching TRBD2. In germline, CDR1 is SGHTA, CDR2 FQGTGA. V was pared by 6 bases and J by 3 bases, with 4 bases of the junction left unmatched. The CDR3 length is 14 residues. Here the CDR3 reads CASSWSGGEETQYF. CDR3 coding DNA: TGTGCCAGCAGTTGGAGCGGGGGGGAAGAGACCCAGTACTTC.

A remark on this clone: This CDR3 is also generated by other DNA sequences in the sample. The CDR3 here is CASSRRDLRANTGELFF. As DNA, the CDR3 is TGTGCCAGCAGCCGGAGGGACCTAAGAGCGAACACCGGGGAGCTGTTTTTT. The chain combines TRBV9 with TRBJ2-2; a weak D match, TRBD2 (6 bases). The germline gives CDR1 SGDLS, CDR2 YYNGEE. This CDR3 is built from 17 residues. Trimming left V 4 bases short and J 0 bases short, with 16 bases between.

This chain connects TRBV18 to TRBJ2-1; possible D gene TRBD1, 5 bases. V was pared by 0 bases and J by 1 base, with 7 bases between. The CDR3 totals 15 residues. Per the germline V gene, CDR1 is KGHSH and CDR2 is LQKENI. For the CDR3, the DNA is TGTGCCAGCTCACCACCGTCAGGGTCCTACAATGAGCAGTTCTTC. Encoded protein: CASSPPSGSYNEQFF. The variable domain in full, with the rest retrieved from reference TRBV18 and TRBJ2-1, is NAGVMQNPRHLVRRRGQEARLRCSPMKGHSHVYWYRQLPEEGLKFMVYLQKENIIDESGMPKERFSAEFPKEGPSILRIQQVVRGDSAAYFCASSPPSGSYNEQFFGPGTRLTVL.

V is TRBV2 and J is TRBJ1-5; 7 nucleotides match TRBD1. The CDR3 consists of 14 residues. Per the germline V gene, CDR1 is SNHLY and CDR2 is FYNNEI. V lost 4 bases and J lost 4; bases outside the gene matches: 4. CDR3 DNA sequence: TGTGCCAGCAGTGGAGAGACAGGGAATCAGCCCCAGCATTTT. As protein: CASSGETGNQPQHF.

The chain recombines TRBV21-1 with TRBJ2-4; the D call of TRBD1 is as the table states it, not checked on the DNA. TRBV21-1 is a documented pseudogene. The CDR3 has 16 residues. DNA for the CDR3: TGTGCCAGCAGCAAACACCAACAGGTAGCCAAAAACATTCAGTACTTC. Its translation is CASSKHQQVAKNIQYF.

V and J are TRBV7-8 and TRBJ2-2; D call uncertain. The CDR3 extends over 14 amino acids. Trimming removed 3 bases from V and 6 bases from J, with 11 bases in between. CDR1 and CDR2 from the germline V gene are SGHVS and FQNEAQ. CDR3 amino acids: CASSFSNLAGELFF. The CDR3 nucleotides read TGTGCCAGCAGCTTTTCAAACTTAGCCGGGGAGCTGTTTTTT.

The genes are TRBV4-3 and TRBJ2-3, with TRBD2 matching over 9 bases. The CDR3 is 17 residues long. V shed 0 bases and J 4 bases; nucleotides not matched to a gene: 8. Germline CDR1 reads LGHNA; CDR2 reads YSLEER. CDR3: CASSQEVAGVSADTQYF. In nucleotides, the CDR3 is TGCGCCAGCAGCCAAGAAGTAGCGGGAGTCAGCGCAGATACGCAGTATTTT.